The clone carrying this TCR beta chain was detected ten times or more. This sample is part of a study of T cells after yellow fever vaccination. Study in general: Those fractions that held only low numbers of cells were prepared using the SMART-Seq v4 Ultra Low Input RNA kit.

The germline gives CDR1 SGHKS, CDR2 YYEKEE (reference sequence). The CDR3 covers 11 residues. Between the trimmed V and J ends, which lost 1 base and 13 bases, there was a span of 9 bases. TCRdb analysed the 5' RACE reads with MiXCR anew, one entry per CDR3 protein. The data hold 200,000 to 300,000 distinct CDR3 sequences, with roughly 6.2% observed a single time. The clonotype originates from a man under 40 who received the YFV17D yellow fever vaccine. Sequencing used CD4+ T cells sorted from PBMCs, obtained on the day of the yellow fever booster vaccination. The chain uses TRBV5-5 and TRBJ2-4, with a weak D call TRBD1 (6 bases). The CDR3 loop is CASSLKGEQYF. Written as DNA, the CDR3 is TGTGCCAGCAGCTTGAAGGGGGAGCAGTACTTC.